The present T cell receptor beta chain was sequenced within a study of regulatory T cells in long-lasting Graves disease. Germline values: CDR1 MNHNS, CDR2 SASEGT. The CDR3 runs 16 residues. V gave up 6 bases and J gave up 4 bases; unmatched junction bases: 15. In its sample, this clonotype was seen many times. Its antigen is undetermined. The time point denotes: persistent/refractory GD, antithyroid drugs over 5 years with positive TRAb. With RNA extracted from PBMCs as input, the TCR library was made. Whole-study results and caveats: Newly diagnosed disease favored TRBV20-1 and TRBJ2-1 over persistent disease.

For TCR beta, libraries came from iRepertoire HTBI primers and Arm-PCR of CDR3 regions. TCRdb passed the multiplex PCR reads through MiXCR, listing each CDR3 protein once. The sample includes approximately 360,000 distinct CDR3 sequences, roughly 24% of them seen just once. The receptor comes from a woman in her thirties or forties with Graves disease. The input for sequencing was peripheral blood mononuclear cells (PBMCs), taken when the disease was refractory, from a patient treated with antithyroid drugs. The V call is TRBV6-1, the J call TRBJ2-7, with 7 bases lining up with TRBD1. DNA of the CDR3: TGTGCCAGCAGCTTTTTTCACGACAGGGCGGAGTACGAGCAGTACTTC. Encoded protein: CASSFFHDRAEYEQYF.